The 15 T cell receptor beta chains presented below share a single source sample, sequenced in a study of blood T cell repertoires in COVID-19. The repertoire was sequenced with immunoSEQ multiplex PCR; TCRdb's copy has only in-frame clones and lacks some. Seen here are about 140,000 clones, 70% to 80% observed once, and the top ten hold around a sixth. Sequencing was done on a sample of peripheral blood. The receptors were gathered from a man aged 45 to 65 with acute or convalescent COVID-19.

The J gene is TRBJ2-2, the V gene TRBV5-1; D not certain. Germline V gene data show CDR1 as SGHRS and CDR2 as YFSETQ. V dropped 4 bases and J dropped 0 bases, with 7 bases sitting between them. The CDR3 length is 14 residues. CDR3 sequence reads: CASSGQTNTGELFF. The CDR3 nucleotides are TGCGCCAGCAGCGGGCAGACGAACACCGGGGAGCTGTTTTTT.

The CDR3 DNA reads as TGTGCCAGCAGCCCTCCGGGACAGGGTGGCACTGAAGCTTTCTTT. It specifies CASSPPGQGGTEAFF. The genes are TRBV5-4 and TRBJ1-1, with 9 bases lining up with TRBD1. In germline, CDR1 is SGHNT, CDR2 YYREEE (reference sequence). J was trimmed by 4 bases and V by 4 bases; bases with no gene match: 8. This CDR3 has 15 residues.

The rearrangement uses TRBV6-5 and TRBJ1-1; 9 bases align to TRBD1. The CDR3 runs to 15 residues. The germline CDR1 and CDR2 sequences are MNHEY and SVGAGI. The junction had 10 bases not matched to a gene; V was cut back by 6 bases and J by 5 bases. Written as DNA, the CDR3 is TGTGCCAGCAGCGCCCGGGACAGGGTGTGGACTGAAGCTTTCTTT. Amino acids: CASSARDRVWTEAFF.

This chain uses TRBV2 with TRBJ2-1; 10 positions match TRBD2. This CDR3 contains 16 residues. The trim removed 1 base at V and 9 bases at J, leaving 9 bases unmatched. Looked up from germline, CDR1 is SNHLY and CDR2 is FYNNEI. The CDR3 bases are TGTGCCAGCAGTGAAGGCGGGTCTAGCGGGGGCTCTGAGCAGTTCTTC. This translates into CASSEGGSSGGSEQFF.

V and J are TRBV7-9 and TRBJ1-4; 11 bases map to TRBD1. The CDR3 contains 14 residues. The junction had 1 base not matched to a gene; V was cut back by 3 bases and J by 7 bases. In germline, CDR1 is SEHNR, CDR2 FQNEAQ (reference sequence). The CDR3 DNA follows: TGTGCCAGCAGCTTCGGGACAGGGGGTGAAAAACTGTTTTTT. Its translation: CASSFGTGGEKLFF.

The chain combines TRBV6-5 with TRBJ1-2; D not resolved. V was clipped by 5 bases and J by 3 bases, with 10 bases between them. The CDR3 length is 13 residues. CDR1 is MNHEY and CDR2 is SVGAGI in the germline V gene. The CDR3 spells CASSLTLHYGYTF. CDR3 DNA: TGTGCCAGCAGTCTAACCCTCCACTATGGCTACACCTTC.

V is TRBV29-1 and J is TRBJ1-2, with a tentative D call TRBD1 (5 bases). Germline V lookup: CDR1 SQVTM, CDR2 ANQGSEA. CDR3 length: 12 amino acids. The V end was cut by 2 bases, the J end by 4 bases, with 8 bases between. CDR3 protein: CSVETGGYGYTF. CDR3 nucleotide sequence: TGCAGCGTTGAAACAGGCGGCTATGGCTACACCTTC.

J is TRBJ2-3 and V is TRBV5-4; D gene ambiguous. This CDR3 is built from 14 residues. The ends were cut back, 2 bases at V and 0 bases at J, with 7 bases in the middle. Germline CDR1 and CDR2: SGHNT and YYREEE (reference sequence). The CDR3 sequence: CASSFKSSTDTQYF. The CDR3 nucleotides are TGTGCCAGCAGCTTTAAAAGCAGCACAGATACGCAGTATTTT.

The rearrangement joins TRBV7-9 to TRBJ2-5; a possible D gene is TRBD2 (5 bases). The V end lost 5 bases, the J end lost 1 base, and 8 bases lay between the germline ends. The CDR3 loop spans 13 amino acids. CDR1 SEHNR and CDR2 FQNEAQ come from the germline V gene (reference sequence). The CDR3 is CASSPAGQETQYF. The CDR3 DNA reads TGTGCCAGCAGCCCGGCGGGCCAAGAGACCCAGTACTTC.

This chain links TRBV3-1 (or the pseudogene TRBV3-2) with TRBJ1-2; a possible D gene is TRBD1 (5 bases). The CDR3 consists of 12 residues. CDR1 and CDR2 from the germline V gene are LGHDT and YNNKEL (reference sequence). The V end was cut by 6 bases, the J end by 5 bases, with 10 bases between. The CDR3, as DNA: TGTGCCAGCAGTACCCGGGGGTATGGCTACACCTTC. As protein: CASSTRGYGYTF.

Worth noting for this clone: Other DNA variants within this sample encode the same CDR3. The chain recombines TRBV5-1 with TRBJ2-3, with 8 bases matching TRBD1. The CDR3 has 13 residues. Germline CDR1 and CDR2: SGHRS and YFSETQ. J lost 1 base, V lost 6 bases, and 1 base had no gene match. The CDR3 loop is CASNRGGTDTQYF. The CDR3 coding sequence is TGCGCCAGCAACAGGGGGGGCACAGATACGCAGTATTTT. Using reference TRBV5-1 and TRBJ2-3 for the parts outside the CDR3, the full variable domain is KAGVTQTPRYLIKTRGQQVTLSCSPISGHRSVSWYQQTPGQGLQFLFEYFSETQRNKGNFPGRFSGRQFSNSRSEMNVSTLELGDSALYLCASNRGGTDTQYFGPGTRLTVL.

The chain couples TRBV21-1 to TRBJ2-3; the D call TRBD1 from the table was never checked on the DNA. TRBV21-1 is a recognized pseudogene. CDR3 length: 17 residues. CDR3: CASSKAGTDLSTDTQYF. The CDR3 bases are TGTGCCAGCAGCAAAGCGGGGACAGACCTTAGCACAGATACGCAGTATTTT.

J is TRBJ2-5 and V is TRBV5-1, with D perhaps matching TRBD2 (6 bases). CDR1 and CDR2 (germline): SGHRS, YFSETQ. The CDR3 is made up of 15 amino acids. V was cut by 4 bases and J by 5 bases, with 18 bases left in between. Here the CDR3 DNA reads TGCGCCAGCAGCCGCGGGACCGCGGCAGGGGAGACCCAGTACTTC. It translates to CASSRGTAAGETQYF. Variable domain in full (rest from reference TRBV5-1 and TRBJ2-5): KAGVTQTPRYLIKTRGQQVTLSCSPISGHRSVSWYQQTPGQGLQFLFEYFSETQRNKGNFPGRFSGRQFSNSRSEMNVSTLELGDSALYLCASSRGTAAGETQYFGPGTRLLVL.

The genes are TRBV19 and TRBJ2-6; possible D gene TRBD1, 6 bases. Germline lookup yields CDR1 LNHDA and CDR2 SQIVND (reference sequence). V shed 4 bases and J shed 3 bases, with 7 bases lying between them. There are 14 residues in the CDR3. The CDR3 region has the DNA TGTGCCAGTAGTACAGGGGTTGGGGCCAACGTCCTGACTTTC. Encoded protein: CASSTGVGANVLTF.

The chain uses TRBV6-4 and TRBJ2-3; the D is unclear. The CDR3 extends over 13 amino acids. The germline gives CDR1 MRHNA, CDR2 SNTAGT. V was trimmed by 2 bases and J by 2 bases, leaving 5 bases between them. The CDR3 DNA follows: TGTGCCAGCAGTGACGGGCCCACAGATACGCAGTATTTT. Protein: CASSDGPTDTQYF.